This entry lists 8 T cell receptor beta chains sequenced from one sample in a study of T cells in Graves' hyperthyroidism and ophthalmopathy. TCR beta CDR3 sequences were amplified from RNA transcripts. Initially, a first-round RT-PCR of the TCR CDR3 employed the HTBI primer set. TCRdb redid the calling of the multiplex PCR reads with MiXCR, one entry per CDR3 protein. The sample shows around 600,000 distinct CDR3 sequences, about a sixth of them seen only once. The specimen was blood. These receptors were obtained from a woman aged 40 to 49 with Graves' ophthalmopathy.

This clonotype appeared many times. The chain recombines TRBV20-1 with TRBJ2-7; 10 bases are shared with TRBD2. The CDR3 extends over 15 amino acids. J lost 5 bases, V lost 1 base, and 8 bases had no gene match. Germline CDR1 and CDR2: DFQATT and SNEGSKA (reference sequence). CDR3 residues: CSARASGGAVHEQYF. The DNA for the CDR3 is TGCAGTGCTAGAGCCAGCGGGGGGGCGGTCCACGAGCAGTACTTC.

This clonotype was counted at least ten times. V usage is TRBV7-2 and J usage is TRBJ1-4, with a weak D call TRBD1 (6 bases). Per the germline V gene, CDR1 is SGHTA and CDR2 is FQGNSA. Trimming removed 0 bases at V and 5 bases at J, with 10 bases between. The CDR3 totals 15 residues. CDR3 coding DNA: TGTGCCAGCAGCTTAGCGACAGGAGAAAATGAAAAACTGTTTTTT. Translating it yields CASSLATGENEKLFF.

J is TRBJ2-1 and V is TRBV19, with TRBD1 identical over 7 bases. This CDR3 spans 14 amino acids. V lost 3 bases to trimming and J lost 8 bases; unmatched junction nucleotides: 7. CDR1 is LNHDA, CDR2 SQIVND, per germline (reference sequence). The chain's CDR3 is CASSIMTGWHEQFF. The CDR3, as DNA: TGTGCCAGTAGTATTATGACAGGGTGGCATGAGCAGTTCTTC. The whole variable domain, filled in from reference TRBV19 and TRBJ2-1, reads DGGITQSPKYLFRKEGQNVTLSCEQNLNHDAMYWYRQDPGQGLRLIYYSQIVNDFQKGDIAEGYSVSREKKESFPLTVTSAQKNPTAFYLCASSIMTGWHEQFFGPGTRLTVL.

This clonotype has at least ten counts. This chain uses TRBV20-1 with TRBJ2-1, with D perhaps TRBD2 (5 bases). This CDR3 contains 14 residues. Germline CDR1 reads DFQATT; CDR2 reads SNEGSKA (reference sequence). V was cut by 0 bases and J by 3 bases, with 9 bases left in between. CDR3 amino acids: CSARDSGYYNEQFF. As DNA, the CDR3 is TGCAGTGCTAGAGACAGCGGCTACTACAATGAGCAGTTCTTC.

The chain recombines TRBV9 with TRBJ1-5, with 7 bases identical to TRBD1. CDR1 and CDR2 (germline): SGDLS, YYNGEE. J gave up 4 bases and V 3 bases, and 7 bases lay outside the gene matches. There are 15 residues in the CDR3. The CDR3 region is CASSEHGTENQPQHF. For the CDR3, the DNA is TGTGCCAGCAGCGAACATGGGACAGAAAATCAGCCCCAGCATTTT.

This clonotype was recorded at least ten times. V gene TRBV28 combines with J gene TRBJ1-2; the D gene is possibly TRBD1 (6 bases). Germline V gives CDR1 MDHEN, CDR2 SYDVKM. Between the trimmed V and J ends, which lost 4 bases and 4 bases, there was a span of 7 bases. The CDR3 is 12 amino acids. The CDR3 nucleotides are TGTGCCAGCAGTTCGGACAGCTATGGCTACACCTTC. Translation: CASSSDSYGYTF.

The V gene is TRBV15, the J gene TRBJ2-1; TRBD2 matches at 8 bases. Germline V gene data show CDR1 as LNHNV and CDR2 as YYDKDF (reference sequence). V was pared by 11 bases and J by 9 bases, with 15 bases of the junction left unmatched. This CDR3 has 14 amino acids. The CDR3 is CAPTVVAGKGEQFF. DNA of the CDR3: TGTGCCCCTACAGTTGTAGCGGGAAAGGGTGAGCAGTTCTTC.

This clonotype was detected ten times or more. V and J are TRBV30 and TRBJ2-5; D is tentatively TRBD1 or TRBD2 (6 bases each). Germline V gene sequence: CDR1 GTSNPN, CDR2 SVGIG (reference sequence). The CDR3 runs 12 residues. V was pared by 7 bases and J by 5 bases, with 14 bases between. The CDR3 DNA reads as TGTGCCTCCCGGGGGCGGAAGGAGACCCAGTACTTC. This sequence encodes CASRGRKETQYF.